The source of this TCR beta chain is a study of identical twins. This CDR3 is 16 amino acids long. From germline, CDR1 is MRHNA and CDR2 SNTAGT. V was cut by 0 bases and J by 0 bases, with 6 bases left in between. In TCRdb, the 5' RACE reads were re-called with MiXCR into one record per CDR3 protein. The repertoire holds under 900,000 distinct CDR3 sequences, with roughly 12% as singletons. The same sample was also studied in work on yellow fever vaccine responses in identical twins.

Input material: PBMCs. The J gene is TRBJ2-6, the V gene TRBV6-4; D might be TRBD1 (6 bases). This sequence was found in a woman aged 18 to 35 in good health. The DNA for the CDR3 is TGTGCCAGCAGTGACTCAGGGGGCTCTGGGGCCAACGTCCTGACTTTC. This gives the protein CASSDSGGSGANVLTF.